This T cell receptor beta chain was sequenced during a study of T cells in Graves' hyperthyroidism and ophthalmopathy. Germline values: CDR1 LNHNV, CDR2 YYDKDF (reference sequence). V lost 3 bases, J lost 4 bases, and 3 bases stayed unmatched. The CDR3 runs 14 residues. Using RNA transcripts as the source, TCR beta CDR3 regions were amplified. The HTBI primer set was used in a first-round RT-PCR of the TCR CDR3. MiXCR, run by TCRdb on the multiplex PCR reads, gives a single entry per CDR3 protein. Among roughly 840,000 distinct CDR3 sequences listed, around 38% were seen once. Findings of the study overall: Also found in blood were most expanded thyroid clonotypes above 0.001. Using 13 V-J features, a model discriminated ophthalmopathy from stable hyperthyroidism.

Details on this clonotype: What it recognizes is unknown. A clone one base away is much larger, so this may be a read error.

Graves' hyperthyroidism was deemed stable absent ophthalmopathy progression within 18 months. This receptor was taken from a man between 18 and 29 years old with Graves' hyperthyroidism. The J gene is TRBJ1-1, the V gene TRBV15; 9 nucleotides match TRBD1. The sequenced material came from blood. The CDR3 DNA is TGTGCCACCAGCAGCCGGGACAGGGTCACTGAAGCTTTCTTT. The encoded protein is CATSSRDRVTEAFF.